This TCR beta chain was found in a study of blood T cell repertoires in COVID-19. In the study overall: From the United States, Italy and Spain came samples of acute and convalescent COVID-19.

Here immunoSEQ multiplex PCR was the method, and the copy in TCRdb shows in-frame clones only, minus some. This table holds some 46,000 clones, over 75% found once. Germline V gene sequence: CDR1 SEHNR, CDR2 FQNEAQ (reference sequence). The CDR3 length is 17 residues. The V gene lost 3 bases and the J gene lost 0 bases, with 14 bases spanning the gap. The genes are TRBV7-9 and TRBJ2-2, with D tentatively TRBD1 (5 bases). The specimen sequenced was peripheral blood. This TCR was recovered from a woman aged 80 or over with COVID-19, enrolled during active disease. The CDR3 here is CASSLSTGFANTGELFF. The CDR3, as DNA: TGTGCCAGCAGCTTGTCCACAGGATTCGCGAACACCGGGGAGCTGTTTTTT.